Detailed here is one TCR beta chain. Using immunoSEQ multiplex PCR, the repertoire was profiled, and TCRdb retains in-frame clones only, with some absent. The data show about 270,000 clones, around 93% seen once. The data derive from a study of blood T cell repertoires in COVID-19. On the study more broadly: PBMCs, B-cell-depleted T cells, or T cells were the source of the cDNA or gDNA that made up the material.

V lost 2 bases and J lost 2; bases outside the gene matches: 8. Germline CDR1 MDHEN, CDR2 SYDVKM. This CDR3 comprises 19 residues. V usage is TRBV28 and J usage is TRBJ2-2; 13 positions match TRBD2. The sequence derives from a man aged 35-49 years who had been exposed to COVID-19. The source material was PBMCs or T cells enriched from blood (not recorded which). The CDR3 sequence: CASSLPTGTSGTNTGELFF. In DNA form, the CDR3 reads TGTGCCAGCAGTTTACCAACCGGGACTAGCGGGACCAACACCGGGGAGCTGTTTTTT.